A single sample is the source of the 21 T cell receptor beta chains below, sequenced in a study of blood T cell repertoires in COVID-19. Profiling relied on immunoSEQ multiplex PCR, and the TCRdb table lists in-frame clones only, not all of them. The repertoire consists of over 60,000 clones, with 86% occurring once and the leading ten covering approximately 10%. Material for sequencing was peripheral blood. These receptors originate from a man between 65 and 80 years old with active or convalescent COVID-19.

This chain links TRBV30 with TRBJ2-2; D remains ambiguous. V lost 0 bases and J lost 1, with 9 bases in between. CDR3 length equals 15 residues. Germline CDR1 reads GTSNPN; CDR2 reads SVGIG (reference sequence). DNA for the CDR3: TGTGCCTGGAGTGTGAGCGACTGGAACACCGGGGAGCTGTTTTTT. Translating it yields CAWSVSDWNTGELFF.

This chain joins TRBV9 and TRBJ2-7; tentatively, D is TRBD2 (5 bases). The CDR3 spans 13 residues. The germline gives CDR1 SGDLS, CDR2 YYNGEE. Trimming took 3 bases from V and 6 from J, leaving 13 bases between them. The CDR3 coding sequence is TGTGCCAGCAGCGAACTAGTAAGGTCCGAGCAGTACTTC. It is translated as CASSELVRSEQYF.

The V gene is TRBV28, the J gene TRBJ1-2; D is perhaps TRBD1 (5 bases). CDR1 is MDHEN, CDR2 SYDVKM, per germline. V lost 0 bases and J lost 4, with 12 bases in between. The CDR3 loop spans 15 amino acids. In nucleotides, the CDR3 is TGTGCCAGCAGTTTATGGCTACAGGAACGCTATGGCTACACCTTC. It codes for CASSLWLQERYGYTF.

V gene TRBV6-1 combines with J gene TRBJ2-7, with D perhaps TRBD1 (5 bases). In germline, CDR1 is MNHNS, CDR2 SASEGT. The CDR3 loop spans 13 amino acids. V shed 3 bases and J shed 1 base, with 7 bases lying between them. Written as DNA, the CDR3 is TGTGCCAGCAGTGACAGGGTTTCCTACGAGCAGTACTTC. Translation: CASSDRVSYEQYF.

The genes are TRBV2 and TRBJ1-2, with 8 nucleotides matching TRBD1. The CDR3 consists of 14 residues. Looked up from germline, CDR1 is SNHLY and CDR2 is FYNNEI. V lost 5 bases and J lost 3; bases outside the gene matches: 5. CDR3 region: CASSPDRAYYGYTF. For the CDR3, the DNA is TGTGCCAGCAGTCCGGACAGGGCTTACTATGGCTACACCTTC.

The DNA of the CDR3 is TGTGCCTGGAGTGTAAGCGGGAACAATCAGCCCCAGCATTTT. Its translation: CAWSVSGNNQPQHF. J is TRBJ1-5 and V is TRBV30; no clear D gene. This CDR3 comprises 14 residues. Germline V gives CDR1 GTSNPN, CDR2 SVGIG (reference sequence). V was shortened by 0 bases and J by 3 bases, with 9 bases between the two germline ends.

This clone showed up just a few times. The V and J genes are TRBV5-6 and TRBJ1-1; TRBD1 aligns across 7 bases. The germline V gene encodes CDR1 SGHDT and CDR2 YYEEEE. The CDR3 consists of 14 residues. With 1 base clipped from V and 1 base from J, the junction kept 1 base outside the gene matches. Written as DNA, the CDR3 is TGTGCCAGCAGCTTGCCAGGGGGGAACACTGAAGCTTTCTTT. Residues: CASSLPGGNTEAFF.

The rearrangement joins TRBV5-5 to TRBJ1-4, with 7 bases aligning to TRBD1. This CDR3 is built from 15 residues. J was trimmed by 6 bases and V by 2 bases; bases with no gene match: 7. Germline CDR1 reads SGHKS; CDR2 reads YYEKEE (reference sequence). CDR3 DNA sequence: TGTGCCAGCAGCTTCTCAGGGGGTTCGTATGAAAAACTGTTTTTT. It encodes CASSFSGGSYEKLFF.

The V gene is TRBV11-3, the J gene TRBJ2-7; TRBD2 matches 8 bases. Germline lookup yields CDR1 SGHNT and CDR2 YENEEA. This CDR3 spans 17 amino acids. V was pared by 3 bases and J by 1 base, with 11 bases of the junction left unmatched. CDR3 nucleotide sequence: TGTGCCAGCAGCTTGACCTTCGGACTAGCCTGGTCCTACGAGCAGTACTTC. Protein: CASSLTFGLAWSYEQYF. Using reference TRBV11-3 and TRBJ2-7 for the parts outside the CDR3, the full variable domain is EAGVVQSPRYKIIEKKQPVAFWCNPISGHNTLYWYLQNLGQGPELLIRYENEEAVDDSQLPKDRFSAERLKGVDSTLKIQPAELGDSAVYLCASSLTFGLAWSYEQYFGPGTRLTVT.

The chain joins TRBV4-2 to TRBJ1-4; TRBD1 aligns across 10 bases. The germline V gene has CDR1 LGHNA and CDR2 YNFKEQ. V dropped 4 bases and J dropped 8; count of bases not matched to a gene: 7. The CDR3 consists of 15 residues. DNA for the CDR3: TGTGCCAGCAGCCGCCGGACAGGGGGAGACGAAAAACTGTTTTTT. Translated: CASSRRTGGDEKLFF.

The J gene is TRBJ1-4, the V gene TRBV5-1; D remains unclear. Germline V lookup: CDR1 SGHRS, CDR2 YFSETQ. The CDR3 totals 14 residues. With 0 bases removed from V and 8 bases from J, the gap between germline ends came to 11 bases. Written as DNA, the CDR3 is TGCGCCAGCAGCTTGGGCGGGGTAGACGAAAAACTGTTTTTT. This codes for CASSLGGVDEKLFF.

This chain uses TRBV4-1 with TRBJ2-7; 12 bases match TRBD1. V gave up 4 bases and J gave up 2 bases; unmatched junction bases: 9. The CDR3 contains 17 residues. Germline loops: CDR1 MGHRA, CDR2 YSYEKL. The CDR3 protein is CASSPEGGTGGTYEQYF. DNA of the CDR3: TGCGCCAGCAGCCCGGAAGGTGGGACAGGGGGCACCTACGAGCAGTACTTC.

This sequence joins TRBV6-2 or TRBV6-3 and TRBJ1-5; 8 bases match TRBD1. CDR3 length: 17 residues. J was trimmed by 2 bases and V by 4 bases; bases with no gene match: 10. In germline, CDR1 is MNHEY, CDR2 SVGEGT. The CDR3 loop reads CASSSGTGYRGNQPQHF. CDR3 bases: TGTGCCAGCAGTTCCGGGACAGGCTACCGGGGCAATCAGCCCCAGCATTTT.

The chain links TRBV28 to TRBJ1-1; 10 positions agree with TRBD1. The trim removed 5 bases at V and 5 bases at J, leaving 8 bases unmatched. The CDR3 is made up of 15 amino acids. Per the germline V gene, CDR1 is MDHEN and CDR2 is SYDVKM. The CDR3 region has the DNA TGTGCCAGCAGTGCACCCGGGACAGGGGAAACTGAAGCTTTCTTT. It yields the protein CASSAPGTGETEAFF.

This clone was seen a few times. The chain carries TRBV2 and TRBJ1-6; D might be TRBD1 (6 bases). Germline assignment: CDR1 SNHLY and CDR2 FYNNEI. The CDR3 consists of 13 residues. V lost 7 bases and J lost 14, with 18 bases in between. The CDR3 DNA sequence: TGTGCCAGCACAGGGGCCCCGGATGTGTCCCTCCACTTT. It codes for CASTGAPDVSLHF.

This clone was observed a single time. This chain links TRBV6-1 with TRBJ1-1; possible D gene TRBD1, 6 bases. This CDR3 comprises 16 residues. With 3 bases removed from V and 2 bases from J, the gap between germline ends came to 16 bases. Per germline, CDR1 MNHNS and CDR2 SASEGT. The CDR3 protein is CASSDFGRGYNTEAFF. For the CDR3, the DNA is TGTGCCAGCAGTGATTTCGGCAGGGGATATAACACTGAAGCTTTCTTT.

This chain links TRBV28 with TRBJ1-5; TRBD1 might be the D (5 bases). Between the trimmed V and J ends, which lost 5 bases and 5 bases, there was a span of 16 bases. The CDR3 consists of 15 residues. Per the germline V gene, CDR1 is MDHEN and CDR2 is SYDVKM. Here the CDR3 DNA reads TGTGCCAGCAGTCCCCGGTGGAGGGGAGATCAGCCCCAGCATTTT. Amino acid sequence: CASSPRWRGDQPQHF. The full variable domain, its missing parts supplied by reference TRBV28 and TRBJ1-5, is DVKVTQSSRYLVKRTGEKVFLECVQDMDHENMFWYRQDPGLGLRLIYFSYDVKMKEKGDIPEGYSVSREKKERFSLILESASTNQTSMYLCASSPRWRGDQPQHFGDGTRLSIL.

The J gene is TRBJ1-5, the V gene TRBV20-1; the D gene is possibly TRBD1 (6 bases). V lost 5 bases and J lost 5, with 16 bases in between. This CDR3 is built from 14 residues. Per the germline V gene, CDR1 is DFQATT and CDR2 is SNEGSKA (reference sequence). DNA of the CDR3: TGCAGTGCTGGTGCCCGGGACACCTATCAGCCCCAGCATTTT. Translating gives CSAGARDTYQPQHF.

The CDR3: CASSLGQGAYEQYF. The CDR3 DNA reads TGTGCCAGTAGTCTAGGACAGGGGGCTTACGAGCAGTACTTC. This chain connects TRBV19 to TRBJ2-7, with TRBD1 matching over 11 bases. This CDR3 comprises 14 residues. Germline CDR1 and CDR2: LNHDA and SQIVND (reference sequence). Trimming took 5 bases from V and 4 from J; bases not matched to a gene: 4. Drawing the rest from reference TRBV19 and TRBJ2-7, the complete variable domain is DGGITQSPKYLFRKEGQNVTLSCEQNLNHDAMYWYRQDPGQGLRLIYYSQIVNDFQKGDIAEGYSVSREKKESFPLTVTSAQKNPTAFYLCASSLGQGAYEQYFGPGTRLTVT.

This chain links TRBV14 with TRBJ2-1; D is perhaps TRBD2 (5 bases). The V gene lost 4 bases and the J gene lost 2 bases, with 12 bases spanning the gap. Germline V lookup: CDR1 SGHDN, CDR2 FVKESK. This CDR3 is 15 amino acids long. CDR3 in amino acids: CASSLLDSAYNEQFF. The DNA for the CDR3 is TGTGCCAGCAGCCTCTTGGACTCGGCCTACAATGAGCAGTTCTTC.

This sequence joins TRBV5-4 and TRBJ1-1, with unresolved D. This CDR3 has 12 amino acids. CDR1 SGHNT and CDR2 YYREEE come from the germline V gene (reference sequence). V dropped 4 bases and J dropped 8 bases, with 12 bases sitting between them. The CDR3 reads CASSGDSGEAFF. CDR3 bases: TGTGCCAGCAGCGGCGATTCGGGAGAAGCTTTCTTT.